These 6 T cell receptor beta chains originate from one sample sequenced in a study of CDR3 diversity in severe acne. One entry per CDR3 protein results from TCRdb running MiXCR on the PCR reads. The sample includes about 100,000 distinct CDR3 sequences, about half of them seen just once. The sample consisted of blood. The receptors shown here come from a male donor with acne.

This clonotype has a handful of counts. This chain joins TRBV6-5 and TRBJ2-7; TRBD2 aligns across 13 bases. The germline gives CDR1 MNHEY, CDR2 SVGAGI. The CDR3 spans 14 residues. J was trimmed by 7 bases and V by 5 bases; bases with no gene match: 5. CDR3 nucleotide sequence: TGTGCCAGCAGTCGGACTAGCGGGAGTGGTGAGCAGTACTTC. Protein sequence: CASSRTSGSGEQYF.

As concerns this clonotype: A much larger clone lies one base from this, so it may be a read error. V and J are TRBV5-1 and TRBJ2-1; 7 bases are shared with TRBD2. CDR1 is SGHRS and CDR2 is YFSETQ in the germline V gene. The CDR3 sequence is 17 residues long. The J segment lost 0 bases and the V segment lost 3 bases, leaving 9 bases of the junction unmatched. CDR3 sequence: CASSWGGTASSYNEQFF. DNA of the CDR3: TGCGCCAGCAGCTGGGGGGGGACTGCGAGCTCCTACAATGAGCAGTTCTTC.

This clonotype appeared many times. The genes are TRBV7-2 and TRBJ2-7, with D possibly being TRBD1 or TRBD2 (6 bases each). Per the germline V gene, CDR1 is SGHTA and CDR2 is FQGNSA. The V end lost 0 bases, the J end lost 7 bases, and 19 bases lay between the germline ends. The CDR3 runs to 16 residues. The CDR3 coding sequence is TGTGCCAGCAGCTTAGCAGGGGGAGGCGCGTCAGGAGAGCAGTACTTC. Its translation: CASSLAGGGASGEQYF.

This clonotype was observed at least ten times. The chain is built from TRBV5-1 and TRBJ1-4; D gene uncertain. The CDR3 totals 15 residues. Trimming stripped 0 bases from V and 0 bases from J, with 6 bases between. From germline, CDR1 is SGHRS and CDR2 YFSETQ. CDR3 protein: CASSLEPATNEKLFF. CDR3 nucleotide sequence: TGCGCCAGCAGCTTGGAACCGGCAACTAATGAAAAACTGTTTTTT.

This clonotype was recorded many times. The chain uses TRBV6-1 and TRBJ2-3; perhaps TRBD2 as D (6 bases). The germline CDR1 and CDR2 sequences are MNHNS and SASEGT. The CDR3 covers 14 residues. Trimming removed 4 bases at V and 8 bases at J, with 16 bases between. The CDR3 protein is CASSADRDSGTQYF. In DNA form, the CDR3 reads TGTGCCAGCAGTGCCGACCGGGACTCGGGTACGCAGTATTTT.

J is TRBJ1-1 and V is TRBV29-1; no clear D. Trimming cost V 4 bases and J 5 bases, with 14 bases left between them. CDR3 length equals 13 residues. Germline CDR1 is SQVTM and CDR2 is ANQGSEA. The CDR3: CSVVDWEPTEAFF. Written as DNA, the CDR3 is TGCAGCGTTGTCGACTGGGAGCCGACTGAAGCTTTCTTT.